This T cell receptor (beta chain) was retrieved from a study of T cells in Graves' hyperthyroidism and ophthalmopathy. The overall study: Initial diagnosis, before any treatment, was when peripheral blood was collected.

Researchers amplified the TCR beta CDR3 regions from RNA transcripts. Carried out on the TCR CDR3, a first-round RT-PCR used the HTBI primer set. TCRdb called the multiplex PCR reads again in MiXCR, with one record for every CDR3 protein. Of about 99,000 distinct CDR3 sequences listed, 47% are singletons. This CDR3 spans 17 amino acids. From germline, CDR1 is SQVTM and CDR2 ANQGSEA. Across 18 months, stable Graves' hyperthyroidism was marked by no progression to ophthalmopathy. The patients, who ranged from 18 to 65 in age, presented with newly diagnosed hyperthyroidism lasting under 2 months. Patients were excluded because of uncontrolled infection, other autoimmune disease, pregnancy or lactation. Concerning this clonotype: One end of the junction varies from germline; a read error may be responsible.

This TCR came from a man aged 40-49 years with Graves' hyperthyroidism. Sequenced sample: blood. The chain recombines TRBV29-1 with TRBJ2-7; 8 positions match TRBD2. The CDR3 coding sequence is TGCAGTGTTGTTAGCGGGATTGCACCTCCGTGCTCCTACGAGCAGTACTTC. This codes for CSVVSGIAPPCSYEQYF.